This is a list of T cell receptor beta chains from one sample in a study of T cell repertoires in cytomegalovirus infection. TCRdb passed the reads through MiXCR, listing each CDR3 protein once. The table records more than 650,000 distinct CDR3 sequences, 35% of them present only once. Sequencing used PBMCs. These receptors came from a human donor in good health (CMV status not recorded). Some clones in this sample may be carry-over from other donors' samples. Both conserved end residues are part of each CDR3. A clone size is listed for some rows: how often the clone was seen (once, few, many), or a class if it is expanded.

size: NA; J: TRBJ2-5; V: TRBV5-1; CDR3: CASSLAVSGEGVETQYF
size: NA; J: TRBJ1-2; V: TRBV28; CDR3: CASSFILGTTVYGYTF
size: many; J: TRBJ2-5; V: TRBV7-2; CDR3: CASSLAGTDPETQYF
size: many; J: TRBJ2-3; V: TRBV4-1; CDR3: CASSQGGTSGATDTQYF
size: many; J: TRBJ2-2; V: TRBV12-3/TRBV12-4; CDR3: CASSFQPSNTGELFF
size: few; J: TRBJ1-4; V: TRBV28; CDR3: CASSMDDGYEKLFF
size: NA; J: TRBJ1-5; V: TRBV29-1; CDR3: CSVQGNFNQPQHF
size: NA; J: TRBJ1-1; V: TRBV2; CDR3: CASNRGRMNTEAFF
size: few; J: TRBJ2-3; V: TRBV4-1; CDR3: CASSQENSDTQYF
size: many; J: TRBJ2-2; V: TRBV7-8; CDR3: CASSPIGTSGRAGELFF
size: few; J: TRBJ1-2; V: TRBV6-5; CDR3: CASSYSFRQGVEGYTF
size: NA; J: TRBJ2-2; V: TRBV7-2; CDR3: CASSKGGGVTGELFF
size: NA; J: TRBJ1-5; V: TRBV28; CDR3: CASSSPQGGNQPQHF
size: NA; J: TRBJ2-7; V: TRBV20-1; CDR3: CSARKGPYEQYF
size: few; J: TRBJ2-7; V: TRBV28; CDR3: CASRTSGISGRGEQYF
size: once; J: TRBJ2-1; V: TRBV27; CDR3: CASSLVDRGVSYNEQCF
size: once; J: TRBJ2-1; V: TRBV28; CDR3: CASSLARGRRSYNVQFF
size: few; J: TRBJ2-7; V: TRBV28; CDR3: CASSLGDRGYF
size: NA; J: TRBJ1-2; V: TRBV6-2/TRBV6-3; CDR3: CASSLFAIGYGYTF
size: few; J: TRBJ2-5; V: TRBV28; CDR3: CASSSFPERQGGQETQYF
size: NA; J: TRBJ1-2; V: TRBV7-8; CDR3: CASSLLGFGSNYGYTF
size: few; J: TRBJ2-1; V: TRBV20-1; CDR3: CSARDREGLEQFF
size: many; J: TRBJ2-3; V: TRBV7-2; CDR3: CASSSQTSGRTDTQYF
size: NA; J: TRBJ2-1; V: TRBV9; CDR3: CASSVGLAGRNEQFF
size: many; J: TRBJ2-1; V: TRBV5-4; CDR3: CASSLGLADYNEQFF
size: once; J: TRBJ1-3; V: TRBV28; CDR3: CASRTGGARGNTIYF
size: NA; J: TRBJ2-5; V: TRBV10-1; CDR3: CATGLPEAQYF
size: few; J: TRBJ2-6; V: TRBV4-1; CDR3: CASSQATSVYSGANVLTF
size: few; J: TRBJ2-5; V: TRBV12-3/TRBV12-4; CDR3: CASSLGGGVGFQYF
size: many; J: TRBJ1-3; V: TRBV29-1; CDR3: CSVRIGPTGDTIYF
size: NA; J: TRBJ2-2; V: TRBV7-2; CDR3: CASSLNPGTGALFF
size: NA; J: TRBJ1-1; V: TRBV6-1; CDR3: CASAGWEMNTEAFF
size: NA; J: TRBJ2-4; V: TRBV6-2/TRBV6-3; CDR3: CASSPLIGADIQYF
size: NA; J: TRBJ2-7; V: TRBV12-3/TRBV12-4; CDR3: CASSHLPGQGNGEQYF
size: NA; J: TRBJ2-3; V: TRBV12-3/TRBV12-4; CDR3: CASSFSQGWGTQYF
size: NA; J: TRBJ1-4; V: TRBV19; CDR3: CASKNGPPEKLFF
size: many; J: TRBJ1-1; V: TRBV12-3/TRBV12-4; CDR3: CASSLAGENTEAFF
size: many; J: TRBJ1-1; V: TRBV7-8; CDR3: CASAKKQGIGTLSTEAFF
size: many; J: TRBJ2-5; V: TRBV7-2; CDR3: CASSFNRGAETQYF
size: NA; J: TRBJ2-2; V: TRBV5-6; CDR3: CASSLGLVGSGELFF
size: NA; J: TRBJ1-6; V: TRBV27; CDR3: CASSSIPGQGYGSPLHF
size: many; J: TRBJ1-2; V: TRBV12-3/TRBV12-4; CDR3: CASSSPGTENYGYTF
size: NA; J: TRBJ2-1; V: TRBV12-3/TRBV12-4; CDR3: CASSLENRAFYEQFF
size: NA; J: TRBJ1-1; V: TRBV25-1; CDR3: CASSEQGWAAFF
size: many; J: TRBJ1-4; V: TRBV4-1; CDR3: CASSLGQGTNEKLFF